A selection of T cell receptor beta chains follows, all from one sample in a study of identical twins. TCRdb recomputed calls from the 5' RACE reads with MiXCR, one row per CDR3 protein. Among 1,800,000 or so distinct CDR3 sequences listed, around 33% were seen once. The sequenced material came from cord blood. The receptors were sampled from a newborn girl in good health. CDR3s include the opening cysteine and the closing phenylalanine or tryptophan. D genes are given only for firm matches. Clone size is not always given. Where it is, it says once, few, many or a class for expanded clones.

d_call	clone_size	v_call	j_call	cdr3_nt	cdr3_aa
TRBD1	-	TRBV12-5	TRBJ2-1	TGTGCTAGTGGTACTCCAGACAGGGGCTACAATGAGCAGTTCTTC	CASGTPDRGYNEQFF
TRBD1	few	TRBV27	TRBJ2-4	TGTGCCAGCAGTTCATCTGGGACAGGGCCCAAGGGTTGGTACTTC	CASSSSGTGPKGWYF
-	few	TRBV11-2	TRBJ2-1	TGTGCCAGCAGCTTACATGCGGCGGGACGCTCCTACAATGAGCAGTTCTTC	CASSLHAAGRSYNEQFF
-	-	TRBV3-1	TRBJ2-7	TGTGCCAGCAGCCAGAATACGCTATTCTACGAGCAGTACTTC	CASSQNTLFYEQYF
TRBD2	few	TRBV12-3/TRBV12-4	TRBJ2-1	TGTGCCAGCAGTTTACGGGGACTAGCGGGAGTCAATGAGCAGTTCTTC	CASSLRGLAGVNEQFF
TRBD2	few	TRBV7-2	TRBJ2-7	TGTGCCAGCAGCTTAGTGGCTAGCGGGGGTTCCTACGAGCAGTACTTC	CASSLVASGGSYEQYF
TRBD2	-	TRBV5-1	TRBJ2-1	TGCGCCAGCAGCTTGCGGTCGGGAGGGTCCTACAATGAGCAGTTCTTC	CASSLRSGGSYNEQFF
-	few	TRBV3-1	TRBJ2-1	TGTGCCAGCAGCCAAGGGGGCCGAGCCTACAATGAGCAGTTCTTC	CASSQGGRAYNEQFF
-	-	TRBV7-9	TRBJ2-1	TGTGCCAGCAGCCCCGGGGTTCCCTACGAGCAGTTCTTC	CASSPGVPYEQFF
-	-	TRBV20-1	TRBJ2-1	TGCAGTGCTAGAGATCGTGGCGGCCCGAGCTCCTACAATGAGCAGTTCTTC	CSARDRGGPSSYNEQFF
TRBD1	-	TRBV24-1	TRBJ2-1	TGTGCCACCAGTGATAACCCCTCCGGGACAGGACCTTACAATGAGCAGTTCTTC	CATSDNPSGTGPYNEQFF
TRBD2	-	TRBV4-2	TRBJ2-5	TGTGCCAGCAGCCACAGGACTAGCGGGAGGGCAAATGAGCAGTACTTC	CASSHRTSGRANEQYF
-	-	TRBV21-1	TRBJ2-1	TGTGCCAGCAGCAATGAGGGACTAACCAAGTCGGCCCAGTTCTTC	CASSNEGLTKSAQFF
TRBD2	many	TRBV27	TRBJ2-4	TGTGCCAGCAGTTTGGGGGGGACCAACATTCAGTACTTC	CASSLGGTNIQYF
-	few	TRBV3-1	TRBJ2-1	TGTGCCAGCAGCCAAGCTAGCTACTACAATGAGCAGTTCTTC	CASSQASYYNEQFF
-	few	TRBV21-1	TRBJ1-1	TGTGCCAGCAGCAAAGTTGGGGGGCAGGGGGCCACTGAAGCTTTCTTT	CASSKVGGQGATEAFF
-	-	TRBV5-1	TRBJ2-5	TGCGCCAGCAGCATAGGACTGGGGGAGACCCAGTACTTC	CASSIGLGETQYF
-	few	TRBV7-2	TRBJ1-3	TGTGCCAGCAGCTCGATCCGAAACACCATATATTTT	CASSSIRNTIYF
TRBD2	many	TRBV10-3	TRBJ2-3	TGTGCCGCTGGACTAGCGGGGACAGATACGCAGTATTTT	CAAGLAGTDTQYF
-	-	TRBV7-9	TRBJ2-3	TGTGCCAGCAGGGCCGGGAACACAGATACGCAGTATTTT	CASRAGNTDTQYF
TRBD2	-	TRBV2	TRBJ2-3	TGTGCCGGTAGCGGGGGGGCCGGAGATACGCAGTATTTT	CAGSGGAGDTQYF
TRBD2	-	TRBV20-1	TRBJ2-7	TGCAGTGCTAGAGATAGCGGGGGGCCTAGCGAGCAGTACTTC	CSARDSGGPSEQYF
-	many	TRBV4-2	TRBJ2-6	TGTGCCAGCAGCCAAGAGGGGCACAACTCTGGGGCCAACGTCCTGACTTTC	CASSQEGHNSGANVLTF
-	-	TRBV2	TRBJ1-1	TGTGCCAGCAGTGAGGCGTTTTGGAAGGGAGGGTTCGCTTTCTTT	CASSEAFWKGGFAFF
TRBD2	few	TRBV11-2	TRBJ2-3	TGTGCCAGCAGCTTAGATCAAGAATTACGTGGACTAGCGGGATCGGGAACAGATACGCAGTATTTT	CASSLDQELRGLAGSGTDTQYF
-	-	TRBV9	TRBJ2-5	TGTACCAGCAGCGTAGGTGAGAGTATCCAAGAGACCCAGTACTTC	CTSSVGESIQETQYF
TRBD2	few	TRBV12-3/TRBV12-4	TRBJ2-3	TGTGCCAGCAGTCCCTTAGCGGGGGGCGTCACAGATACGCAGTATTTT	CASSPLAGGVTDTQYF
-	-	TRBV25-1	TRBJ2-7	TGTGCCAGCAGTGAATTACCAGGCTACGAGCAGTACTTC	CASSELPGYEQYF
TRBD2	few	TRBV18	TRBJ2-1	TGTGCCAGCTCACCTCTTGCGCCGGGCGGGAGGACCTACAATGAGCAGTTCTTC	CASSPLAPGGRTYNEQFF
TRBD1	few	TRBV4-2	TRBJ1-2	TGTGCCAGCAGCCAAGACCGGACAGGGGGCGGAAGAGGGCATGGCTACACCTTC	CASSQDRTGGGRGHGYTF
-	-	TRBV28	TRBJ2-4	TGTGCCAGCAGTTTCCCCAACACCCGTAATGAGCAGTACTTC	CASSFPNTRNEQYF
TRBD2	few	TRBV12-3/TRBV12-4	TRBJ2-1	TGTGCCAGCACCCTGTTCTATAGGAGTAGCGGGGTTAATGAGCAGTTCTTC	CASTLFYRSSGVNEQFF
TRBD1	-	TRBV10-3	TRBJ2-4	TGTGCCATCAGTGAGTCGTGGGACAGGGGGCGCCTAGCGGGAGCCAAAAACATTCAGTACTTC	CAISESWDRGRLAGAKNIQYF
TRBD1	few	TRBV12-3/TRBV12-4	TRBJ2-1	TGTGCCAGCAGCGCCGGGACAGGGGGCTCAGATGAGCAGTTCTTC	CASSAGTGGSDEQFF
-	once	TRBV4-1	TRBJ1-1	TGCGCCAGCAGCCAAGAACCGGCTAACACTGAAGCTTTCTTT	CASSQEPANTEAFF
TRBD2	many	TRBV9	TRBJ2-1	TGTGCCAGCAGTCAACGTACTAGCGGGAGCAATGAGCAGTTCTTC	CASSQRTSGSNEQFF
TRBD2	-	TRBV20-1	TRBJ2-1	TGCAGTGCTTCAGGGACTAGCGGGACCTCTACCTACAATGAGCAGTTCTTC	CSASGTSGTSTYNEQFF
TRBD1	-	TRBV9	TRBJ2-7	TGTGCCAGCAGCGTAGGATATGACAGGGGGTACGAGCAGTACTTC	CASSVGYDRGYEQYF
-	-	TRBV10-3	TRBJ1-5	TGTGCCATCAGTGAGGGACTCAGCAATCAGCCCCAGCATTTT	CAISEGLSNQPQHF
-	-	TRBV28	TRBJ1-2	TGTGCCAGCAGTTTACCCTATTACAGGGTTCCAGGCGACACCTTC	CASSLPYYRVPGDTF
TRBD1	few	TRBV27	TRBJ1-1	TGTGCCAGCAGTCTGTCGACAGGGATGAACACTGAAGCTTTCTTT	CASSLSTGMNTEAFF
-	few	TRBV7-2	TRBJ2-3	TGTGCCAGCAGACAACAGGGAAGGACAGATACGCAGTATTTT	CASRQQGRTDTQYF
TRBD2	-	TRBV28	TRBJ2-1	TGTGCCAGCAGTTTTCGCCTAGCGGGATGGGGGGAGCAGTTCTTC	CASSFRLAGWGEQFF
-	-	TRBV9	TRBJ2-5	TGTGCCAGCAGCGTAGGCTGGCAAGAGACCCAGTACTTC	CASSVGWQETQYF
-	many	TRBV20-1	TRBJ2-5	TGCAGTGGAAGCAGGGGACAAGAGACCCAGTACTTC	CSGSRGQETQYF